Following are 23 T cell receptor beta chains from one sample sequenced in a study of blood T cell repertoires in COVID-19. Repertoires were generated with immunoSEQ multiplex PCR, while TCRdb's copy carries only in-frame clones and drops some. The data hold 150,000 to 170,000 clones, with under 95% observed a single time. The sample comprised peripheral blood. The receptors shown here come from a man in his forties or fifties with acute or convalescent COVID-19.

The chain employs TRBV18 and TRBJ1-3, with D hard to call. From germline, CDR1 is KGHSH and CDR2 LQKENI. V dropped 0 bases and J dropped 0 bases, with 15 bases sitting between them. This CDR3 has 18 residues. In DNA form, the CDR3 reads TGTGCCAGCTCACCACCGAATCCACAGACGGACTCTGGAAACACCATATATTTT. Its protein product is CASSPPNPQTDSGNTIYF.

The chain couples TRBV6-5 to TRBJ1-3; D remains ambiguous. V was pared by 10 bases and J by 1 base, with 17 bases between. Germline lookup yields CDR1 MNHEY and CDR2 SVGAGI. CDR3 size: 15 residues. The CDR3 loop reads CATLSRGPSGNTIYF. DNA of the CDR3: TGTGCCACCCTCTCCCGGGGTCCTTCTGGAAACACCATATATTTT.

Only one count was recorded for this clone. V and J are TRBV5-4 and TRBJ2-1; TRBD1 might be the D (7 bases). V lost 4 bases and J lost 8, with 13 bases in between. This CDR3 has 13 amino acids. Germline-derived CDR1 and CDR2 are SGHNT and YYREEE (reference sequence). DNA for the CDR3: TGTGCCAGCAGCATAACCAGGGGGGATGAGCAGTTCTTC. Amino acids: CASSITRGDEQFF.

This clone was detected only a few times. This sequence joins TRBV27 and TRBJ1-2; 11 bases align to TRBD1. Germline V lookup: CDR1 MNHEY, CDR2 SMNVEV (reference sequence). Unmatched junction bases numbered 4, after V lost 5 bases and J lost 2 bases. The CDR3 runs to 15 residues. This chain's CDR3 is CASSLRDRGNYGYTF. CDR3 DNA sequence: TGTGCCAGCAGTCTCCGGGACAGGGGGAACTATGGCTACACCTTC.

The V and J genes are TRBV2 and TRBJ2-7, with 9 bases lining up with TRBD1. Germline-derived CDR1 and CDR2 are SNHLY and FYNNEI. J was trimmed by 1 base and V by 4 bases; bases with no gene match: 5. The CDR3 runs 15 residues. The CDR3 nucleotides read TGTGCCAGCAGTGGCCGGGACAGGGTTTCCTACGAGCAGTACTTC. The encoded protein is CASSGRDRVSYEQYF.

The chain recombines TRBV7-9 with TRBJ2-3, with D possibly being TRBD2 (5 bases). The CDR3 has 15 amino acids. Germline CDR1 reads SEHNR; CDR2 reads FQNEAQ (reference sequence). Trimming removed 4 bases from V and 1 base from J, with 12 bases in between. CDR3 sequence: CASSSARGGTDTQYF. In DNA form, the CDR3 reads TGTGCCAGCAGCTCGGCTCGGGGAGGCACAGATACGCAGTATTTT.

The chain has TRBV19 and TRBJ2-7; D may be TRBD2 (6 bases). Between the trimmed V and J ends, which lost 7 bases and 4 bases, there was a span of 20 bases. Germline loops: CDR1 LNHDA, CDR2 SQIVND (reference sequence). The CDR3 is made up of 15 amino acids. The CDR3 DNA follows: TGTGCCAGTAAACCCCGCCGGGGGAGTCCGTACGAGCAGTACTTC. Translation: CASKPRRGSPYEQYF.

The CDR3: CASSLIGDQPQHF. For the CDR3, the DNA is TGTGCCAGCAGTTTGATAGGGGATCAGCCCCAGCATTTT. V and J are TRBV27 and TRBJ1-5, with a tentative D call TRBD1 (5 bases). Per the germline V gene, CDR1 is MNHEY and CDR2 is SMNVEV (reference sequence). With 3 bases removed from V and 5 bases from J, the gap between germline ends came to 8 bases. The CDR3 loop spans 13 amino acids.

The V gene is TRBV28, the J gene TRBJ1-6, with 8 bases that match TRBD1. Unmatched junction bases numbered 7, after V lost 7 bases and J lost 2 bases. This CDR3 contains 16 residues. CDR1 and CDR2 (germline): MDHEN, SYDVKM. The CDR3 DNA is TGTGCCAGCAAGCGCACAGGGGGTACCTATAATTCACCCCTCCACTTT. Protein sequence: CASKRTGGTYNSPLHF. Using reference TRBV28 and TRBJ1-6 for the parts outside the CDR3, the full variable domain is DVKVTQSSRYLVKRTGEKVFLECVQDMDHENMFWYRQDPGLGLRLIYFSYDVKMKEKGDIPEGYSVSREKKERFSLILESASTNQTSMYLCASKRTGGTYNSPLHFGNGTRLTVT.

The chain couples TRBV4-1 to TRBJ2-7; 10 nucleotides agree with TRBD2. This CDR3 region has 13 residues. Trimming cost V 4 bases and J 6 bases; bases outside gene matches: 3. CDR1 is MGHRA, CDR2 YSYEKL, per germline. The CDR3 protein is CASSPTSGFEQYF. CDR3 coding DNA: TGCGCCAGCAGCCCGACTAGCGGGTTCGAGCAGTACTTC.

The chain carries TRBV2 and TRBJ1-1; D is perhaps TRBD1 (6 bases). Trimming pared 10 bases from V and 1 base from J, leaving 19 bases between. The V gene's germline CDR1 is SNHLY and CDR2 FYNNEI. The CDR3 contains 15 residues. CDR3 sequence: CATRQAPPWNTEAFF. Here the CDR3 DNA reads TGTGCCACCAGACAGGCTCCCCCGTGGAACACTGAAGCTTTCTTT.

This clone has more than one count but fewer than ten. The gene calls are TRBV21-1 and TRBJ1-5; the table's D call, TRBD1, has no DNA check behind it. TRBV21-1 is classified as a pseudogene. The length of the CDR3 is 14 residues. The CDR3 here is CASLGQHSNQPQHF. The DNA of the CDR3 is TGTGCCAGCCTCGGACAGCATAGCAATCAGCCCCAGCATTTT.

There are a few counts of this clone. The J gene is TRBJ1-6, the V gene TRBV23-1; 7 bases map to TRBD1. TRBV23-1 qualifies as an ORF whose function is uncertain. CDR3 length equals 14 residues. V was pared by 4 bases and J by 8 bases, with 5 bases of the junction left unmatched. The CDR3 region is CASSRKGADSPLHF. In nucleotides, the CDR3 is TGCGCCAGCAGTCGTAAGGGGGCTGATTCACCCCTCCACTTT.

In DNA form, the CDR3 reads TGCGCCAGCAGCCAGGGGACAGATAATTCACCCCTCCACTTT. This encodes CASSQGTDNSPLHF. The chain joins TRBV4-1 to TRBJ1-6; 7 bases align to TRBD1. J was trimmed by 5 bases and V by 3 bases; bases with no gene match: 1. The V gene's germline CDR1 is MGHRA and CDR2 YSYEKL. The CDR3 runs to 14 residues.

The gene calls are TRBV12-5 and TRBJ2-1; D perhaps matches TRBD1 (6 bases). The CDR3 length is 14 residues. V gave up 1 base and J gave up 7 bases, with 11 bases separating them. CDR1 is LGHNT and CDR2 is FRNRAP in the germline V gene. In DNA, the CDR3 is TGTGCTAGTGGTTTGGACCCTCAGGGGAATGAGCAGTTCTTC. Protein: CASGLDPQGNEQFF.

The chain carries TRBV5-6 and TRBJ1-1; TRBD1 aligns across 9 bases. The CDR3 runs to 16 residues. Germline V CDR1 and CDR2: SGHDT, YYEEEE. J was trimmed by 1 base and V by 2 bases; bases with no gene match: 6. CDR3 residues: CASSLLTGGANTEAFF. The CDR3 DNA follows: TGTGCCAGCAGCTTACTCACAGGGGGCGCGAACACTGAAGCTTTCTTT.

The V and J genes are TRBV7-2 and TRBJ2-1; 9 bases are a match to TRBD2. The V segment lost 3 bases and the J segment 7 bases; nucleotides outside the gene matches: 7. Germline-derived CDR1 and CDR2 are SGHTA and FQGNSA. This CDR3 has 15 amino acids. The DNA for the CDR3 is TGTGCCAGCAGCTTCGGGCGGGAGGGCTGGAATGAGCAGTTCTTC. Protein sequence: CASSFGREGWNEQFF.

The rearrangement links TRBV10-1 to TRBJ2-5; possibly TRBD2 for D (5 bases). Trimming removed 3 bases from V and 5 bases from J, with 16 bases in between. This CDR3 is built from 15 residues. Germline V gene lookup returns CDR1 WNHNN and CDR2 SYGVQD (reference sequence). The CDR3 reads CASSDGPGKGETQYF. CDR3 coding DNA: TGCGCCAGCAGTGATGGGCCGGGAAAAGGCGAGACCCAGTACTTC.

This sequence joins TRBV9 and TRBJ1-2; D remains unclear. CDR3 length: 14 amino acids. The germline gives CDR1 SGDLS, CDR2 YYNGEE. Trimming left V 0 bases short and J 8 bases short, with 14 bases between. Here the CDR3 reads CASSVGEPTRGYTF. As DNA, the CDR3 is TGTGCCAGCAGCGTAGGGGAACCGACTAGGGGCTACACCTTC.

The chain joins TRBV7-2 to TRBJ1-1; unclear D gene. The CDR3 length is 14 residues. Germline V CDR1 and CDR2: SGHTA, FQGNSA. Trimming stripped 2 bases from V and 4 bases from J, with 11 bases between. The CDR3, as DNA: TGTGCCAGCAGCTTATATGAGGGTTTCACTGAAGCTTTCTTT. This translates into CASSLYEGFTEAFF.

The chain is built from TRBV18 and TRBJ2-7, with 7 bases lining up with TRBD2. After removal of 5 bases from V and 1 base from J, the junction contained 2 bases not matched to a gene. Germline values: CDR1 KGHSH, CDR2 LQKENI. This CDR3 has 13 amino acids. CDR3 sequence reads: CASSWEGSYEQYV. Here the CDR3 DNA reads TGTGCCAGCTCATGGGAGGGGTCCTACGAGCAGTACGTC.

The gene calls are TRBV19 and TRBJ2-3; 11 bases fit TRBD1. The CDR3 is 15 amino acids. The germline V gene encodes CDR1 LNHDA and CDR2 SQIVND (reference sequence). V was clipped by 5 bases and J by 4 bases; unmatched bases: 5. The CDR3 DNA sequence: TGTGCCAGTAGTCTCCGGGACAGGGGGGCAGATACGCAGTATTTT. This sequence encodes CASSLRDRGADTQYF.

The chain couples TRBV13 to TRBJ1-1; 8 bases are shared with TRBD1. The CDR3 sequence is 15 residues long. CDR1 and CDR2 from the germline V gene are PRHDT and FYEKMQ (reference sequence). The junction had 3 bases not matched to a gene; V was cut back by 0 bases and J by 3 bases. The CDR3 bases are TGTGCCAGCAGCTTAGGGGACAGGGTGTACACTGAAGCTTTCTTT. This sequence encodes CASSLGDRVYTEAFF.